This TCR beta chain was recorded in a study of CD4 T cells in relation to SARS-CoV-2 and coronaviruses. Findings and limits, study-wide: Roughly 69% of donors had memory CD4+ clonotypes crossrecognizing SARS-CoV-2 and common cold coronavirus spike. Pre-pandemic and post-infection samples never came from the same donor.

Unexposed donor CD4+ T cells date from about 2011-2018, before the COVID-19 pandemic. CD4+ T cells were isolated from the cells after 10 days of culture. Cultures received half-medium IL-2 refreshes on days 3 and 7. The CDR3 sequence is 17 residues long. Germline CDR1 reads MNHNY; CDR2 reads SVGAGI (reference sequence). Trimming removed 6 bases at V and 7 bases at J, with 25 bases between. Sequencing was performed with immunoSEQ multiplex PCR; in TCRdb, only in-frame clones are kept and a portion is missing. This table has around 16,000 clones, about 84% appearing once. A word on this clone: Its antigen is not identified.

Input material: CD4+ T cells from PBMCs, cultured in vitro. The clonotype was recovered from a human donor in good health. The chain recombines TRBV6-6 with TRBJ2-1; the D gene is possibly TRBD1 (6 bases). The chain's CDR3 is CASSRPPRDTSGNEQFF. For the CDR3, the DNA is TGTGCCAGCAGCCGACCCCCACGGGACACCTCTGGGAATGAGCAGTTCTTC.